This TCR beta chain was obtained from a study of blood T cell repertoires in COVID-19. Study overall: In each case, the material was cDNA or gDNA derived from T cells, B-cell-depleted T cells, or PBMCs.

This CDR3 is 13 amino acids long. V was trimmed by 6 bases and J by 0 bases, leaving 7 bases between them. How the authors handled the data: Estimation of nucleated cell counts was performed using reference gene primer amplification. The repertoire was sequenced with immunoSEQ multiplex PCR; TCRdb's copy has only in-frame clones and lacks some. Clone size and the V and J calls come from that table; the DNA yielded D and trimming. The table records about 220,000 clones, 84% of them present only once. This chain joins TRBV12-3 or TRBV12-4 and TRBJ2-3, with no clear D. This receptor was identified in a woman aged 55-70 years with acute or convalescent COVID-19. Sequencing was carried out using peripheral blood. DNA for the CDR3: TGTGCCAGCAGAACTACTAGCACAGATACGCAGTATTTT. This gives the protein CASRTTSTDTQYF.